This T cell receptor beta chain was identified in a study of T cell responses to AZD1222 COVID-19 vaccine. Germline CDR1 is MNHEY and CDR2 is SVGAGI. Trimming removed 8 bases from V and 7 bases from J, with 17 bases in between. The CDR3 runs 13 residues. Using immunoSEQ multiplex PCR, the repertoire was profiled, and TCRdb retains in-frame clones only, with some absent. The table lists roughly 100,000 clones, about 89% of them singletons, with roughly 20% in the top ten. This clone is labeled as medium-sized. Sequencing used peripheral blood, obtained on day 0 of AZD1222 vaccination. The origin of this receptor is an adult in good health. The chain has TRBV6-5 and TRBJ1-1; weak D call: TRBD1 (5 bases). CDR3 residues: CASAPAVQGEAFF. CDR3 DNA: TGTGCCAGCGCTCCAGCAGTTCAGGGTGAAGCTTTCTTT.